This T cell receptor beta chain is from a study of spatial heterogeneity in lung cancer (dated by TCRdb to between 2018 and 2020). Context from the whole study: More beta-chain than alpha-chain transcripts were consistently detected, likely reflecting higher beta-chain transcript abundance. The study linked features of the TCR repertoire to counts of nonsynonymous mutations, which were determined by whole-exome sequencing of tumor tissue. In non-small cell lung cancer, the study quantitatively compared TCR alpha and beta repertoires across several tumor regions, matched nontumor lung, and blood. In the raw uncorrected reads, each unique combination of TCR and UMI appeared on average more than ten times. At surgery, hundreds of tumor regions, 61 to 65 matched nontumor lung samples and more than 50 PBMC samples were TCR-sequenced for both alpha and beta chains. A strong correlation was found between TCR transcript counts in tumor regions and a T cell transcriptional module score from matched bulk RNA-seq. The research as a whole found: TCR-seq coverage of tumor T cells was estimated to be only about 7% for alpha chains and 13% for beta chains. The number of expanded intratumoral alpha and beta TCRs correlated with the tumor nonsynonymous mutation count. Counts of ubiquitous and regional expanded TCRs were found to correlate with counts of ubiquitous and regional nonsynonymous mutations, respectively. Confirming at a functional level the hypothesis that regional TCRs recognize regional mutations was considered to require additional single-cell paired TCR alpha and beta sequencing.

CDR1 and CDR2 are drawn from the germline V gene (reference sequence): DFQATT, SNEGSKA. The CDR3, cysteine through phenylalanine, is 13 amino acids long. Only CDR3 DNA is held: 39 bases, read in frame from base 1. V gives up 3 bases and J gives up 5 bases, and the segment between their germline ends measures 13 bases. This clonotype was seen ten or more times. It lacks a known antigen. One base away there is no much larger clone; base qualities are not given. The method was 5' RACE. Sequencing instrument: NextSeq 500. In the TCR library protocol, a unique molecular identifier was attached to each TCR cDNA molecule so that PCR and sequencing errors could be corrected. Per the authors' processing: TCR identification, UMI-based error correction and CDR3 extraction were all carried out with Decombinator tools. Expanded TCRs were defined as those above a frequency of 2 per 1,000, corresponding to the top 1% of the tumor frequency distribution. Expanded tumor TCRs were classed as regional if statistically deemed absent (corrected P<0.05) from at least one tumor region, otherwise ubiquitous. Each repertoire was subsampled 100 times to 5,000 TCRs, after which Renyi diversity was computed with the R vegan package. CDR3 similarity networks were constructed using string-kernel similarity of amino acid triplets, with links drawn between CDR3s whose pairwise similarity was above 0.82. Using fastp at Q25 and MiXCR, TCRdb reprocessed the public reads and kept productive beta chains. Each CDR3 protein gets just one entry, which takes the most common genes and DNA from the rows behind it. In this record, the V and J calls reflect TCRdb's handling and not the investigators' own analysis. The sample table shows roughly 7,700 distinct CDR3 sequences, and 5.4% are seen once. Nearly 25% of the sample goes to the ten largest clones.

The meaning of the sample's time point label: sample taken at primary tumor resection. Samples were obtained from approximately 70 patients with early-stage, untreated non-small cell lung cancer from the lung TRACERx cohort. Without any cell sorting, TCR sequencing was performed on whole RNA extracted either from tumor and nontumor lung tissue or from cryopreserved PBMC samples. Only patients for whom sufficient RNA was available from at least two tumor regions were selected for TCR sequencing. A lung pathologist reviewed the tumor and adjacent nontumor lung specimens before the specimens were selected.

The source material was lung tumor tissue, sampled at surgery. The sequence was obtained from a male donor with early-stage non-small cell lung cancer. The chain links TRBV20-1 with TRBJ2-5, and the D gene may be TRBD1, 6 bases matching. Here the CDR3 is given as CSARETGSETQYF. The base sequence is TGCAGTGCTAGGGAAACAGGGAGTGAGACCCAGTACTTC.